A single sample is the source of the 12 T cell receptor beta chains below, sequenced in a study of blood T cell repertoires in COVID-19. TCRdb's table, derived via immunoSEQ multiplex PCR, lists solely in-frame clones and lacks some. The sample carries over 150,000 clones, about 90% recorded once. Sequencing was performed on peripheral blood. The receptors originated from a man aged 45-65 years with acute or convalescent COVID-19.

The V gene is TRBV29-1, the J gene TRBJ1-2, with unresolved D. Germline loops: CDR1 SQVTM, CDR2 ANQGSEA. Trimming removed 2 bases at V and 4 bases at J, with 8 bases between. The CDR3 is made up of 12 amino acids. CDR3 nucleotides: TGCAGCGTTGAATGGGAGTTCTATGGCTACACCTTC. Residues: CSVEWEFYGYTF.

This clone was seen a single time. The chain uses TRBV28 and TRBJ2-3, with 7 bases aligning to TRBD2. Germline-derived CDR1 and CDR2 are MDHEN and SYDVKM. The CDR3 runs 15 residues. Losses at the gene ends were 6 bases for V and 1 base for J; bases not matched to a gene: 7. The chain's CDR3 is CASRPSGDRTDTQYF. The CDR3 DNA sequence: TGTGCCAGCAGGCCAAGCGGGGACCGCACAGATACGCAGTATTTT.

The chain joins TRBV11-3 to TRBJ2-1, with 9 bases aligning to TRBD2. The CDR3 extends over 13 amino acids. The V gene's germline CDR1 is SGHNT and CDR2 YENEEA. The trim removed 1 base at V and 10 bases at J, leaving 2 bases unmatched. The DNA of the CDR3 is TGTGCCAGCAGCTTAGGCGGGGGGGGCGAGCAGTTCTTC. Its protein is CASSLGGGGEQFF. The full variable domain, with the rest looked up from reference TRBV11-3 and TRBJ2-1, is EAGVVQSPRYKIIEKKQPVAFWCNPISGHNTLYWYLQNLGQGPELLIRYENEEAVDDSQLPKDRFSAERLKGVDSTLKIQPAELGDSAVYLCASSLGGGGEQFFGPGTRLTVL.

This clone came up once. V and J are TRBV7-2 and TRBJ2-7, with 8 bases that match TRBD2. The germline V gene encodes CDR1 SGHTA and CDR2 FQGNSA. CDR3 length equals 14 residues. Trimming cost V 3 bases and J 7 bases; bases outside gene matches: 8. CDR3 region: CASSLGRLAREQYF. The DNA of the CDR3 is TGTGCCAGCAGCTTGGGCCGACTAGCGAGGGAGCAGTACTTC.

This clone was observed a few times. J is TRBJ2-1 and V is TRBV7-2; D call uncertain. V was clipped by 2 bases and J by 5 bases, with 13 bases between them. The CDR3 sequence is 15 residues long. Germline V gene lookup returns CDR1 SGHTA and CDR2 FQGNSA. CDR3 nucleotides: TGTGCCAGCAGCTTAACCCCCTTCCAGGACAATGAGCAGTTCTTC. Its protein is CASSLTPFQDNEQFF.

V gene TRBV28 combines with J gene TRBJ1-6, with a possible D match to TRBD1 (6 bases). This CDR3 comprises 14 residues. Germline loops: CDR1 MDHEN, CDR2 SYDVKM. Trimming shortened V by 7 bases and J by 7 bases, and 14 bases separated the two germline ends. The CDR3 DNA sequence: TGTGCCAGCATTCAGGACAGACAAAATTCACCCCTCCACTTT. It codes for CASIQDRQNSPLHF.

This clone was seen a few times. This chain connects TRBV19 to TRBJ1-6; maybe TRBD1 (5 bases). The CDR3 is made up of 13 amino acids. Trimming stripped 3 bases from V and 9 bases from J, with 9 bases between. The germline CDR1 and CDR2 sequences are LNHDA and SQIVND (reference sequence). The CDR3 DNA is TGTGCCAGTAGTATTAAGCAGGGTTCACCCCTCCACTTT. It is translated as CASSIKQGSPLHF.

V usage is TRBV5-4 and J usage is TRBJ2-5; D may be TRBD1 (6 bases). V lost 0 bases, J lost 4 bases, and 13 bases lay in between. Per the germline V gene, CDR1 is SGHNT and CDR2 is YYREEE (reference sequence). The CDR3 covers 15 residues. In DNA, the CDR3 is TGTGCCAGCAGCTTGGCCGCTGGGGGCGGAGAGACCCAGTACTTC. This translates into CASSLAAGGGETQYF.

The rearrangement uses TRBV6-6 and TRBJ1-1; D might be TRBD1 (6 bases). The V gene's germline CDR1 is MNHNY and CDR2 SVGAGI (reference sequence). V was pared by 4 bases and J by 4 bases, with 19 bases between. CDR3 length equals 16 residues. The CDR3 region is CASSFTGQPLSTEAFF. The CDR3 DNA follows: TGTGCCAGCAGTTTTACTGGACAGCCACTTTCCACTGAAGCTTTCTTT.

The chain employs TRBV7-2 and TRBJ1-1, with D hard to call. CDR1 and CDR2 (germline): SGHTA, FQGNSA. CDR3 length equals 15 residues. Trimming stripped 1 base from V and 6 bases from J, with 15 bases between. CDR3 residues: CASSLEAQVIPEAFF. CDR3 DNA: TGTGCCAGCAGCTTAGAGGCCCAGGTTATCCCTGAAGCTTTCTTT. The full variable domain, with the rest looked up from reference TRBV7-2 and TRBJ1-1, is GAGVSQSPSNKVTEKGKDVELRCDPISGHTALYWYRQSLGQGLEFLIYFQGNSAPDKSGLPSDRFSAERTGGSVSTLTIQRTQQEDSAVYLCASSLEAQVIPEAFFGQGTRLTVV.

The rearrangement joins TRBV7-7 to TRBJ2-5, with TRBD1 identical over 7 bases. The CDR3 is 15 residues long. In germline, CDR1 is SSHAT, CDR2 FNYEAQ (reference sequence). The V segment lost 5 bases and the J segment 5 bases; nucleotides outside the gene matches: 11. This CDR3 reads CASSPGTALRETQYF. CDR3 DNA sequence: TGTGCCAGCAGCCCCGGGACAGCGCTACGGGAGACCCAGTACTTC. The entire variable domain, with the rest obtained from reference TRBV7-7 and TRBJ2-5, is as follows: GAGVSQSPRYKVTKRGQDVTLRCDPISSHATLYWYQQALGQGPEFLTYFNYEAQPDKSGLPSDRFSAERPEGSISTLTIQRTEQRDSAMYRCASSPGTALRETQYFGPGTRLLVL.

In this sample, this clone turned up a few times. V gene TRBV5-1 combines with J gene TRBJ2-1, with D tentatively TRBD2 (6 bases). V lost 4 bases and J lost 9, with 11 bases in between. The germline V gene has CDR1 SGHRS and CDR2 YFSETQ. CDR3 length: 12 residues. The CDR3 loop reads CASSLTGSEQFF. The DNA for the CDR3 is TGCGCCAGCAGCCTTACCGGGAGTGAGCAGTTCTTC.